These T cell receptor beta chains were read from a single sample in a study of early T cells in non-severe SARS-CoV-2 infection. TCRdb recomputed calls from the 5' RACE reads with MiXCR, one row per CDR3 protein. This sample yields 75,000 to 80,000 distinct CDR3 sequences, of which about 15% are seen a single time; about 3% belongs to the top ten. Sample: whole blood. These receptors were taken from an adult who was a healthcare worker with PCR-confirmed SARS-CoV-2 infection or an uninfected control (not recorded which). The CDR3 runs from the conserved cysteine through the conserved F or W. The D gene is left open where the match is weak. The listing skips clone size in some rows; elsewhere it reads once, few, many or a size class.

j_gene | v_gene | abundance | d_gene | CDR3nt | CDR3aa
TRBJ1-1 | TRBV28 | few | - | TGTGCCAGCAGACTTCCAGGAGGTCCGGGCACTGAAGCTTTCTTT | CASRLPGGPGTEAFF
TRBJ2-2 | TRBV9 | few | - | TGTGCCAGCAGCGTAGAGCGGGCAGGGGCCGGGGAGCTGTTTTTT | CASSVERAGAGELFF
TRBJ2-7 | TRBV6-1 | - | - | TGTGCCAGCTGCGTGGGGAACGAGCAGTACTTC | CASCVGNEQYF
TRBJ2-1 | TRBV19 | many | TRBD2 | TGTGCCAGTAGTAGGACTAGCGGGACTTACAATGAGCAGTTCTTC | CASSRTSGTYNEQFF
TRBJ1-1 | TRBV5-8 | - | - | TGTGCCAGCAGCTGGGGCGGGGAAGCTTTCTTT | CASSWGGEAFF
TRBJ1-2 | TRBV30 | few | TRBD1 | TGTGCCTGGAGTTTGGCGGGGACAGGGGGCTATGGCTACACCTTC | CAWSLAGTGGYGYTF
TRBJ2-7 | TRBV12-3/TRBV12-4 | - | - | TGTGCCAGCAGCCCCCAGGGGTGGGCCTACGAGCAGTACTTC | CASSPQGWAYEQYF
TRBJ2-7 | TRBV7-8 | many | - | TGTGCCAGCAGCGCGACCTACGAGCAGTACTTC | CASSATYEQYF
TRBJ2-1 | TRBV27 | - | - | TGTGCCAGCAGCCTAGGGAGAAATGAGCAGTTCTTC | CASSLGRNEQFF
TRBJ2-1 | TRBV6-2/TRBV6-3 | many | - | TGTGCCAGCAGTTACTCGGTAGGACACCTCTCCTACAATGAGCAGTTCTTC | CASSYSVGHLSYNEQFF
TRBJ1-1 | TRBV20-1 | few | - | TGCAGTGCTAGAGGGGACCGCCCGATCACTGAAGCTTTCTTT | CSARGDRPITEAFF
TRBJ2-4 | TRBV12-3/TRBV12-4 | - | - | TGTGCCAGCAGGCCAGACCGGGGTAACATTCAGTACTTC | CASRPDRGNIQYF
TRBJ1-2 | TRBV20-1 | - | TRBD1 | TGCAGTGCTAGGTCCCAGGGGGCAGATGGCTACACCTTC | CSARSQGADGYTF
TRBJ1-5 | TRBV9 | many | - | TGTGCCAGCAGCCCGACCCCAACTGGCAATCAGCCCCAGCATTTT | CASSPTPTGNQPQHF
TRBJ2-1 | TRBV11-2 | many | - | TGTGCCAGCAGCTATTACCCGGGCCTCTACAATGAGCAGTTCTTC | CASSYYPGLYNEQFF
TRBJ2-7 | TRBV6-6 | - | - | TGTGCCAGCGGAATACCCGGGACATACTCCTACGAGCAGTACTTC | CASGIPGTYSYEQYF
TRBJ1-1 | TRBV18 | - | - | TGTGCCAGCTCACCGTCTCAGGGGTTGACGAACACTGAAGCTTTCTTT | CASSPSQGLTNTEAFF
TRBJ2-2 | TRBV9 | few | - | TGTGCCAGTACCGGAACCGGGGAGCTGTTTTTT | CASTGTGELFF
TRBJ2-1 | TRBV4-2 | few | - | TGTGCCAGCAGCCAAAATCTCCGAATGAGCTCCTACAATGAGCAGTTCTTC | CASSQNLRMSSYNEQFF
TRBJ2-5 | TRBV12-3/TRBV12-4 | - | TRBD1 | TGTGCCAGCAGTCCGGGACAGGGGTTTTCGCAAGAGACCCAGTACTTC | CASSPGQGFSQETQYF
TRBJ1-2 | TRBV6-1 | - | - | TGTGCCAGCACAGAGGCTTATGACTACACCTTC | CASTEAYDYTF
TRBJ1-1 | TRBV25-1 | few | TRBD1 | TGTGCCAGCACCCGGGGACAGGCAGACACTGAAGCTTTCTTT | CASTRGQADTEAFF
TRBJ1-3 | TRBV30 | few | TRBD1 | TGTGCCTGGAGCGAAATGACAGGGGGCGATCGGTTTGGAAACACCATATATTTT | CAWSEMTGGDRFGNTIYF
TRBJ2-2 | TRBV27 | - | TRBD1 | TGTGCCAGCAGTTTCGGACAGGGCATCGGGGAGCTGTTTTTT | CASSFGQGIGELFF
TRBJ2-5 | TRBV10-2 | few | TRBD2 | TGCGCCAGCAGTGACGGTGTAGCGGGGGGGCCAGGTCGCGAGACCCAGTACTTC | CASSDGVAGGPGRETQYF
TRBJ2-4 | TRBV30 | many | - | TGTGCCTGGAAAGTGGGGGTAATTCAGTACTTC | CAWKVGVIQYF
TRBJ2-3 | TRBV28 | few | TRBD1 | TGTGCCAGCAGTTTATCGGGCTATGGACAGGGGAGTGAGTATTTT | CASSLSGYGQGSEYF
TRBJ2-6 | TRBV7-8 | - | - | TGTGCCAGCAGCTTAGTTAAGGGGGCCAACGTCCTGACTTTC | CASSLVKGANVLTF